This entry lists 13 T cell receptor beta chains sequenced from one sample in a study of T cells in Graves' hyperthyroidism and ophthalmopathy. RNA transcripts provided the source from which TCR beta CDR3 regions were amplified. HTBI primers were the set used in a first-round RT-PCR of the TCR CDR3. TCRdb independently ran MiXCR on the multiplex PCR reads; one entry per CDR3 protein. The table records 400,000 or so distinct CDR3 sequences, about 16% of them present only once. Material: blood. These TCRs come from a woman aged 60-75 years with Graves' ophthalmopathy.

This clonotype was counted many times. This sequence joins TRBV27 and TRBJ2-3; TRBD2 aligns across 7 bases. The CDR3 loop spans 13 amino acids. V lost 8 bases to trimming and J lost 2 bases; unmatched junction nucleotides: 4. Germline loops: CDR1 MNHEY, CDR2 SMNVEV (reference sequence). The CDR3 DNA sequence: TGTGCCAGCGGGGGGGACCTCACAGATACGCAGTATTTT. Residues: CASGGDLTDTQYF.

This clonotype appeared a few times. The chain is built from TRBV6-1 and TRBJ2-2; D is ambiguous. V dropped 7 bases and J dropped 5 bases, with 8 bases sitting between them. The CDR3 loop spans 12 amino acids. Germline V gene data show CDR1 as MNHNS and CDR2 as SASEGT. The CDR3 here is CASKGLTGELFF. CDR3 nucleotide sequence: TGTGCCAGCAAAGGATTGACCGGGGAGCTGTTTTTT.

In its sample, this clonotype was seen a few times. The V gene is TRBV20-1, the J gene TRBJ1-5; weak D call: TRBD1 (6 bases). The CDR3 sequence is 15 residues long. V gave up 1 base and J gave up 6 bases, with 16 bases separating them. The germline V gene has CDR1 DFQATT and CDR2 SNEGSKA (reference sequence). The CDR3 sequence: CSARVGNRASQPQHF. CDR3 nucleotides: TGCAGTGCTAGAGTAGGAAACAGGGCCTCTCAGCCCCAGCATTTT.

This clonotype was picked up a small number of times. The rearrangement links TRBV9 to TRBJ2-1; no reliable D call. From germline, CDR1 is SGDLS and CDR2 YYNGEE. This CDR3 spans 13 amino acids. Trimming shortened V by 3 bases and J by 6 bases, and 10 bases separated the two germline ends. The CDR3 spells CASSGGSFNEQFF. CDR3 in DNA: TGTGCCAGCAGCGGGGGTAGTTTCAATGAGCAGTTCTTC.

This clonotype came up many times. CDR3 DNA: TGTGCCAGCAGTTTAATGGCAGACCGGACCTACGAGCAGTACTTC. This codes for CASSLMADRTYEQYF. This chain links TRBV28 with TRBJ2-7; no clear D gene. Trimming left V 2 bases short and J 2 bases short, with 13 bases between. The CDR3 contains 15 residues. The germline gives CDR1 MDHEN, CDR2 SYDVKM.

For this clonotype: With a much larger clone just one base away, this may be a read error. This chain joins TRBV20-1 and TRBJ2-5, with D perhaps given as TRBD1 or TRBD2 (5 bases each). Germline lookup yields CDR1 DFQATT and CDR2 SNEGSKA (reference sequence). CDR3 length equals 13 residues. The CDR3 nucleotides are TGCAGTGCTAGAATGACAGCCTCTGGGACCCAGTGCTTC. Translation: CSARMTASGTQCF.

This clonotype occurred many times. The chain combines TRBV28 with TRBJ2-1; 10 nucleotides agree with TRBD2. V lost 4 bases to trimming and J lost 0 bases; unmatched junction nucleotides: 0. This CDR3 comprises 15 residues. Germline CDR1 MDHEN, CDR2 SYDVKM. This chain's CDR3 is CASSSSGSSYNEQFF. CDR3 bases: TGTGCCAGCAGTTCTAGCGGGAGCTCCTACAATGAGCAGTTCTTC.

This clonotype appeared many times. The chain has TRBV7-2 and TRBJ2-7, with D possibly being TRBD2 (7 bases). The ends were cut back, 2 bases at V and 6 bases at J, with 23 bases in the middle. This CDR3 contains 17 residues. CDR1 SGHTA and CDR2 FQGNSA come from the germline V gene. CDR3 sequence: CASSLWGSWGGASEQYF. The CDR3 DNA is TGTGCCAGCAGCTTATGGGGGAGTTGGGGGGGCGCGAGCGAGCAGTACTTC.

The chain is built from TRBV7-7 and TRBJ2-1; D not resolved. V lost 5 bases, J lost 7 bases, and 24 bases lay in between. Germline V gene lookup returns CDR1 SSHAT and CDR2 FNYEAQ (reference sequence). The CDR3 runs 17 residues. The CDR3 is CASSPVSPDLVRNEQFF. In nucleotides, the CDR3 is TGTGCCAGCAGCCCGGTCAGCCCGGACCTCGTTAGGAATGAGCAGTTCTTC.

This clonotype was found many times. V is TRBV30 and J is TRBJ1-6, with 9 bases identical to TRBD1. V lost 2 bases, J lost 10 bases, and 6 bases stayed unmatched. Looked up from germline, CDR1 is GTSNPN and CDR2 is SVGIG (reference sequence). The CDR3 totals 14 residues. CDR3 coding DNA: TGTGCCTGGAGTCCGGGACAGGGAGACTCACCCCTCCACTTT. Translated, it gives CAWSPGQGDSPLHF.

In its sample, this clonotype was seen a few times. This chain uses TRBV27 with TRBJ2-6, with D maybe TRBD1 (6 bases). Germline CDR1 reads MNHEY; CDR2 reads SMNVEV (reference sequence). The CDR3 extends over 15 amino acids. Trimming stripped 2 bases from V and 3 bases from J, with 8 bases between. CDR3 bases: TGTGCCAGCAGTTTAACAGGGCTTGGGGCCAACGTCCTGACTTTC. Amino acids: CASSLTGLGANVLTF.

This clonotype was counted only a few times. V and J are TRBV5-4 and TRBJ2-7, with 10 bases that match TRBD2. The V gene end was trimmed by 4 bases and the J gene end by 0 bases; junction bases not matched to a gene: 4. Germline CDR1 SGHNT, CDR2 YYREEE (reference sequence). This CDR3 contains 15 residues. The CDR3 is CASSGGLANSYEQYF. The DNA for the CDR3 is TGTGCCAGCAGCGGGGGACTAGCGAACTCCTACGAGCAGTACTTC.

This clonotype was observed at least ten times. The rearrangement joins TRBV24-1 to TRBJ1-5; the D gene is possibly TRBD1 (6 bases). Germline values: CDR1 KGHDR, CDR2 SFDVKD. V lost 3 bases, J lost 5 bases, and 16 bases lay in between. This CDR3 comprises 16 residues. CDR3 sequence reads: CATSDGRGGGDQPQHF. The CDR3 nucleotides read TGTGCCACCAGTGATGGCCGCGGGGGCGGGGATCAGCCCCAGCATTTT.